A selection of T cell receptor beta chains follows, all from one sample in a study of T cells in tuberculosis. Clones were sequenced by immunoSEQ multiplex PCR, and TCRdb holds only the in-frame ones, with some missing. The data contain about 59,000 clones, under 90% of them singletons. The specimen sequenced was CD1b-GMM tetramer-negative cells sorted from PBMCs. These receptors originate from an adult woman with latent tuberculosis. Both conserved end residues are part of each CDR3. A D gene is named only where the DNA matches it firmly. Size is omitted from some rows. Given values are once, few, many or a class for expanded clones.

>NA|TRBV19|NA|TRBJ2-3
TGTGCCAGTACCCATGGGGAGGATCCCACTAAGGATACGCAGTATTTT
CASTHGEDPTKDTQYF
>NA|TRBV29-1|TRBD1|TRBJ1-1
TGCAGCGGCGACAGGGGAGGCACTGAAGCTTTCTTT
CSGDRGGTEAFF
>NA|TRBV5-1|NA|TRBJ2-7
TGCGCCAGCAGCTTGGCCACAGGTCCCTACGAGCAGTACTTC
CASSLATGPYEQYF
>NA|TRBV15|NA|TRBJ1-5
TGTGCCACCAGCAGAGAGGGCAGCCAATATAGCAATCAGCCCCAGCATTTT
CATSREGSQYSNQPQHF
>NA|TRBV19|TRBD1|TRBJ1-6
TGTGCCAGTAGTATAGTGGACAGGGATTCACCCCTCCACTTT
CASSIVDRDSPLHF
>NA|TRBV7-8|NA|TRBJ1-6
TGTGCCACGTCGGAGGAGGTTTCACCCCTCCACTTT
CATSEEVSPLHF
>NA|TRBV15|TRBD1|TRBJ1-5
TGTGCCACCAGCAGAGTTAACAATTTTTCTGGGCAGGGGGATCAGCCCCAGCATTTT
CATSRVNNFSGQGDQPQHF
>NA|TRBV4-2|TRBD2|TRBJ2-5
TGTGCCAGCAGCCAAACGGTAGCGGGGGGGGAGACCCAGTACTTC
CASSQTVAGGETQYF
>NA|TRBV28|TRBD1|TRBJ1-2
TGTGCCAGCAGTGGACAGGGACTTGGCTATGGCTACACCTTC
CASSGQGLGYGYTF
>NA|TRBV7-7|NA|TRBJ2-5
TGTGCCAGCAGCTTAGGAGGAGGTGCCCAGGAGACCCAGTACTTC
CASSLGGGAQETQYF
>NA|TRBV19|TRBD1|TRBJ1-2
TGTGCCAGTAACCAACAGGGGGCTTCGTATGGCTACACCTTC
CASNQQGASYGYTF
>NA|TRBV28|NA|TRBJ1-3
TGTGCCAGCTTCTCTGGGGGGTCGAGGAACACCATATATTTT
CASFSGGSRNTIYF
>NA|TRBV6-5|NA|TRBJ1-2
TGTGCCAGCAGTTACCGGGGAGGCTACACCTTC
CASSYRGGYTF
>NA|TRBV28|NA|TRBJ2-2
TGTGCCAGCAGGGGGGGAGGGGGGCTCACCGGGGAGCTGTTTTTT
CASRGGGGLTGELFF
>once|TRBV6-6|TRBD1|TRBJ1-2
TGTGCCAGCAGTAGGGGACAGGCCGCTGCCTATGGCTACACCTTC
CASSRGQAAAYGYTF
>few|TRBV9|NA|TRBJ2-1
TGTGCCAGCAGCGTTACGGGAGATGGCTACAATGAGCAGTTCTTC
CASSVTGDGYNEQFF
>NA|TRBV6-1|TRBD2|TRBJ2-1
TGTGCCAGCAGTGATAACCCCCGACCGGGACTAAGAAGAAATGAGCAGTTCTTC
CASSDNPRPGLRRNEQFF
>NA|TRBV5-6|NA|TRBJ1-2
TGTGCCAGCAGCTTAACGGTGCGAGAGGCACCTAAGTACTATGGCTACACCTTC
CASSLTVREAPKYYGYTF
>NA|TRBV9|NA|TRBJ2-3
TGTGCCAGCAGCGTAGCGGGTCGTAGCACAGATACGCAGTATTTT
CASSVAGRSTDTQYF
>few|TRBV7-6|TRBD1|TRBJ1-4
TGTGCCAGCAGCTTAGGGACAGGGGGTGAAAAACTGTTTTTT
CASSLGTGGEKLFF
>once|TRBV7-9|TRBD1|TRBJ1-2
TGTGCCAGCAGCTTCCGACAGGGACATGGCTACACCTTC
CASSFRQGHGYTF
>few|TRBV2|NA|TRBJ1-1
TGTGCCAGCAGTGAATGGTCAGTAAACACTGAAGCTTTCTTT
CASSEWSVNTEAFF
>NA|TRBV5-6|NA|TRBJ1-1
TGTGCCAGCAGCTTGGATCCAGGGAACACTGAAGCTTTCTTT
CASSLDPGNTEAFF
>once|TRBV7-2|NA|TRBJ2-7
TGTGCCAGCAGCTTAAGGGGCTCCTACGAGCAGTACTTC
CASSLRGSYEQYF
>NA|TRBV27|TRBD1|TRBJ1-6
TGTGCCAGCAGTCGGGACAGGGGGTCAGGAGTAAGTTCGAATTCACCCCTCCACTTT
CASSRDRGSGVSSNSPLHF
>NA|TRBV28|NA|TRBJ2-7
TGTGCCACCGAGCCCGGTGGTACCTACGAGCAGTACTTC
CATEPGGTYEQYF
>NA|TRBV4-1|NA|TRBJ1-3
TGCGCCAGCAGCCTCCGATGGCCCTTGGGGTTGAGGGTTGGGAACACCATATATTTT
CASSLRWPLGLRVGNTIYF
>NA|TRBV30|NA|TRBJ1-1
TGTGCCTGGAGTTCACAGGGGAACACTGAAGCTTTCTTT
CAWSSQGNTEAFF
>NA|TRBV7-2|TRBD1|TRBJ1-5
TGTGCCAGCAGCTTAATAGGGACAGGGGGCAATCAGCCCCAGCATTTT
CASSLIGTGGNQPQHF
>NA|TRBV12-2|NA|TRBJ1-5
TGTGCAAGTCGCTACCGGCGGGACCGGAGCAATCAGCCCCAGCATTTT
CASRYRRDRSNQPQHF
>NA|TRBV5-5|NA|TRBJ2-2
TGTGCCAGCAGCTTGTTCACCGGTCGCACCGGGGAGCTGTTTTTT
CASSLFTGRTGELFF
>NA|TRBV7-9|NA|TRBJ1-6
TGTGCCAGCAGCTTAGACAGGGACTATAATTCACCCCTCCACTTT
CASSLDRDYNSPLHF
>NA|TRBV5-1|TRBD2|TRBJ2-5
TGCGCCAGCAGCCCAGGGACTAGCGGGGGGGCCGGTGAGACCCAGTACTTC
CASSPGTSGGAGETQYF
>NA|TRBV7-2|NA|TRBJ1-6
TGTGCCAGCAGCTTAGCGGGGTTTAGAGGGGGGGAATCACCCCTCCACTTT
CASSLAGFRGGESPLHF
>NA|TRBV5-1|TRBD1|TRBJ1-1
TGCGCCAGCAGACCAGGACAGGGCCAGGACACTGAAGCTTTCTTT
CASRPGQGQDTEAFF
>NA|TRBV6-5|NA|TRBJ2-1
TGTGCCAGCAGCTTTAGAGCTGAGCAGTTCTTC
CASSFRAEQFF
>once|TRBV9|NA|TRBJ2-1
TGTGCCAGCAGCTCGCACAGGGAGAATGAGCAGTTCTTC
CASSSHRENEQFF
>few|TRBV28|TRBD1|TRBJ2-7
TGTGCCAGCAGTTTAGTCCAGGGGGCCCGGGAGCAGTACTTC
CASSLVQGAREQYF
>NA|TRBV4-2|NA|TRBJ1-1
TGTGCCAGCAGCTCCCTTAAGGGGGGGAGGAACACTGAAGCTTTCTTT
CASSSLKGGRNTEAFF
>NA|TRBV27|NA|TRBJ2-2
TGTGCCAGCAGTTTTGACAGGAAGGGCGGGGAGCTGTTTTTT
CASSFDRKGGELFF